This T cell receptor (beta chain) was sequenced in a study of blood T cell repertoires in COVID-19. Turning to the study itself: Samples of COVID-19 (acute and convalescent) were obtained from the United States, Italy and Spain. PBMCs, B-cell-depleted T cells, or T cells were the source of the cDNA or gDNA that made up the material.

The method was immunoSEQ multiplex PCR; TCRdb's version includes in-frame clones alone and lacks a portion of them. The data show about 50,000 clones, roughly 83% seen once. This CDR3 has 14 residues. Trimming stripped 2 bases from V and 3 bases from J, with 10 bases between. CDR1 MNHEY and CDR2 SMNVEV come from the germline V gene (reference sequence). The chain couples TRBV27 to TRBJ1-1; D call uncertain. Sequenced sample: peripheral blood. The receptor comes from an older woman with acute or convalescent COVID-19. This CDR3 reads CASSLAWGDTEAFF. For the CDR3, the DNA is TGTGCCAGCAGTTTAGCCTGGGGAGACACTGAAGCTTTCTTT.